This passage covers 10 T cell receptor beta chains from one sample sequenced in a study of T cells in Graves' hyperthyroidism and ophthalmopathy. RNA transcripts gave rise to amplified TCR beta CDR3 regions. HTBI primers were the set used in a first-round RT-PCR of the TCR CDR3. TCRdb reprocessed the multiplex PCR reads with MiXCR, giving one entry per CDR3 protein. The repertoire holds 75,000 to 100,000 distinct CDR3 sequences, with around 52% as singletons. The sequenced material came from blood. The receptors stem from a woman aged 40 to 50 with Graves' hyperthyroidism.

V gene TRBV10-3 combines with J gene TRBJ2-7; TRBD2 is a possible D gene (7 bases). Germline CDR1 and CDR2: ENHRY and SYGVKD. V was cut by 5 bases and J by 3 bases, with 14 bases left in between. This CDR3 region has 14 residues. The CDR3 DNA follows: TGTGCCATCAGTCGGGGAGGGGGTCTCTACGAGCAGTACTTC. Protein: CAISRGGGLYEQYF.

The V call is TRBV7-2, the J call TRBJ1-6; 7 positions match TRBD1. V dropped 5 bases and J dropped 0; count of bases not matched to a gene: 1. Per germline, CDR1 SGHTA and CDR2 FQGNSA. The CDR3 covers 15 residues. CDR3 region: CASSGTVSYNSPLHF. The CDR3, as DNA: TGTGCCAGCAGCGGGACAGTCTCCTATAATTCACCCCTCCACTTT.

The rearrangement links TRBV7-8 to TRBJ2-5; 10 bases are shared with TRBD2. Germline V gene data show CDR1 as SGHVS and CDR2 as FQNEAQ. V lost 5 bases and J lost 3; bases outside the gene matches: 9. The CDR3 spans 16 residues. As DNA, the CDR3 is TGTGCCAGCAGCATGACAGCGGGAGGGGCGGAAGAGACCCAGTACTTC. Its translation is CASSMTAGGAEETQYF.

This chain joins TRBV15 and TRBJ1-4; 10 bases match TRBD1. CDR1 is LNHNV, CDR2 YYDKDF, per germline (reference sequence). The CDR3 has 14 amino acids. V lost 0 bases, J lost 12 bases, and 4 bases stayed unmatched. CDR3: CATSREAGTGELFF. Here the CDR3 DNA reads TGTGCCACCAGCAGAGAAGCGGGGACAGGGGAACTGTTTTTT.

Comment on this clonotype: This may arise from a read error, as a much more abundant clone is one base away. The V and J genes are TRBV24-1 and TRBJ2-3; D not resolved. Germline lookup yields CDR1 KGHDR and CDR2 SFDVKD. The CDR3 loop spans 14 amino acids. The germline V and J ends were trimmed by 2 bases and 3 bases, with 8 bases remaining between them. The CDR3 nucleotides are TGTGCCACCAGTGATTCGGCAGGTACAGATACGCAGTATTTT. This gives the protein CATSDSAGTDTQYF.

V gene TRBV7-8 combines with J gene TRBJ1-5, with D possibly being TRBD1 (5 bases). Germline assignment: CDR1 SGHVS and CDR2 FQNEAQ. The CDR3 is made up of 13 amino acids. The V end lost 4 bases, the J end lost 11 bases, and 15 bases lay between the germline ends. In DNA form, the CDR3 reads TGTGCCAGCAGCTCGGGACTAGAGGAGACCCAGCATTTT. Translating gives CASSSGLEETQHF.

This clonotype was picked up many times. The chain links TRBV20-1 to TRBJ1-1; 9 bases align to TRBD1. The V gene's germline CDR1 is DFQATT and CDR2 SNEGSKA (reference sequence). This CDR3 spans 14 amino acids. After removal of 6 bases from V and 3 bases from J, the junction contained 8 bases not matched to a gene. CDR3: CSAVPGQGDTEAFF. As DNA, the CDR3 is TGCAGTGCAGTACCGGGACAGGGCGACACTGAAGCTTTCTTT.

CDR3 nucleotide sequence: TGTGCCATCATGGCGGCAGGGGCAAGGAACGCAAACACCATATATTTT. It is translated as CAIMAAGARNANTIYF. V usage is TRBV10-3 and J usage is TRBJ1-3; perhaps TRBD1 as D (6 bases). Germline loops: CDR1 ENHRY, CDR2 SYGVKD. Trimming took 7 bases from V and 6 from J, leaving 22 bases between them. The CDR3 loop spans 16 amino acids.

This clonotype was counted many times. The chain links TRBV4-2 to TRBJ2-7; D may correspond to TRBD1 or TRBD2 (5 bases each). This CDR3 contains 14 residues. Germline V gene data show CDR1 as LGHNA and CDR2 as YNFKEQ. V was trimmed by 1 base and J by 6 bases, leaving 13 bases between them. The CDR3 loop is CASSQGGVGVEQYF. The CDR3 region has the DNA TGTGCCAGCAGCCAAGGAGGGGTGGGGGTCGAGCAGTACTTC.

The genes are TRBV29-1 and TRBJ1-2; a possible D gene is TRBD1 (5 bases). Trimming removed 6 bases from V and 2 bases from J, with 13 bases in between. Germline V gene lookup returns CDR1 SQVTM and CDR2 ANQGSEA. This CDR3 comprises 13 residues. CDR3 sequence: CSVEEDTNYGYTF. The CDR3 DNA follows: TGCAGCGTCGAGGAGGACACCAACTATGGCTACACCTTC.